The rows below give T cell receptor beta chains drawn from one sample of a study of T cell repertoires in ileal Crohn's disease. Assay: immunoSEQ multiplex PCR; the TCRdb copy retains only in-frame clones and omits some. The table lists 25,000 to 30,000 clones, about 80% of them singletons. The sequencing input was ileal tissue. Receptors were obtained from an adult with Crohn's disease. Both conserved end residues are part of each CDR3. The D gene is left open where the match is weak. A clone size is listed for some rows: how often the clone was seen (once, few, many), or a class if it is expanded.

clone_size j_call v_call d_call cdr3_aa cdr3_nt
- TRBJ2-7 TRBV29-1 TRBD1 CSVIGQGYEQYF TGCAGCGTTATCGGACAGGGATACGAGCAGTACTTC
- TRBJ2-1 TRBV2 TRBD2 CASSPQLAGGHYNEQFF TGTGCCAGCAGTCCGCAACTAGCGGGGGGGCATTACAATGAGCAGTTCTTC
- TRBJ2-2 TRBV5-1 TRBD1 CASSGDRPGELFF TGCGCCAGCAGCGGGGACAGGCCCGGGGAGCTGTTTTTT
- TRBJ1-2 TRBV7-8 - CASSDTSYGYTF TGTGCCAGCAGCGATACATCTTATGGCTACACCTTC
few TRBJ2-3 TRBV19 - CASSIGERPLTDTQYF TGTGCCAGTAGTATAGGGGAGCGGCCGCTCACAGATACGCAGTATTTT
- TRBJ1-2 TRBV10-3 - CAISAGAGNTQRGYTF TGTGCCATCAGTGCCGGTGCAGGGAATACCCAGAGGGGCTACACCTTC
- TRBJ2-4 TRBV30 TRBD2 CAWRLGGNIQYF TGTGCCTGGAGACTCGGGGGGAACATTCAGTACTTC
few TRBJ1-5 TRBV18 - CASSPRGDQPQHF TGTGCCAGCTCACCTAGGGGTGATCAGCCCCAGCATTTT
once TRBJ1-1 TRBV6-5 - CASSYSLEVMNTEAFF TGTGCCAGCAGTTACTCGCTGGAGGTCATGAACACTGAAGCTTTCTTT
- TRBJ1-3 TRBV19 - CASSIGVFGNTIYF TGTGCCAGTAGTATAGGAGTATTTGGAAACACCATATATTTT
- TRBJ2-1 TRBV5-6 TRBD1 CASSLGGTGFLLNEQFF TGTGCCAGCAGCCTGGGCGGGACAGGGTTCTTACTTAATGAGCAGTTCTTC
- TRBJ1-4 TRBV6-1 - CASSEVRGAGEKLFF TGTGCCAGCAGTGAAGTTCGGGGGGCAGGGGAAAAACTGTTTTTT
- TRBJ1-6 TRBV29-1 - CGAREIANSPLHF TGCGGAGCTAGGGAGATAGCTAATTCACCCCTCCACTTT
- TRBJ1-6 TRBV7-9 - CASSPGIPHSPLHF TGTGCCAGCAGCCCCGGTATTCCACATTCACCCCTCCACTTT
- TRBJ1-5 TRBV10-3 TRBD1 CASSSGTGFQPQHF TGTGCCAGCAGTTCCGGGACAGGATTCCAGCCCCAGCATTTT
- TRBJ1-6 TRBV6-1 - CASSGVGWLGSPLHF TGTGCCAGCAGTGGGGTCGGTTGGTTGGGCTCACCCCTCCACTTT
- TRBJ2-7 TRBV7-2 - CASSPYALGEQYF TGTGCCAGCAGCCCGTACGCCCTAGGCGAGCAGTACTTC
- TRBJ2-2 TRBV7-9 - CASSKNLGDGELFF TGTGCCAGCAGCAAAAACCTAGGGGACGGGGAGCTGTTTTTT
- TRBJ2-5 TRBV5-5 - CASSPRATGSWGTQYF TGTGCCAGCAGCCCAAGAGCTACAGGCTCCTGGGGGACCCAGTACTTC
few TRBJ1-6 TRBV5-1 - CASSLVSTGFNSPLHF TGCGCCAGCAGCTTGGTTTCAACAGGGTTTAATTCACCCCTCCACTTT
- TRBJ2-7 TRBV5-6 TRBD2 CASSFLRRPGGRESDEQYF TGTGCCAGCAGCTTCCTTCGAAGACCGGGGGGGCGGGAGTCGGACGAGCAGTACTTC
- TRBJ2-1 TRBV11-2 TRBD2 CASSSISGNSNEQFF TGTGCCAGCAGTTCCATTAGCGGGAATTCCAATGAGCAGTTCTTC
- TRBJ2-7 TRBV7-6 - CASSLGMAGMGSYEQYF TGTGCCAGCAGCTTAGGGATGGCGGGGATGGGATCCTACGAGCAGTACTTC
once TRBJ2-5 TRBV9 - CASSGIRGETQYF TGTGCCAGCAGCGGGATCAGGGGAGAGACCCAGTACTTC
- TRBJ2-4 TRBV19 TRBD2 CASSIQGTSGPKNIQYF TGTGCCAGTAGTATCCAAGGGACTAGCGGTCCTAAAAACATTCAGTACTTC
- TRBJ2-7 TRBV19 TRBD2 CASSGPAGGSYEQYF TGTGCCAGTAGTGGACCAGCGGGAGGTAGCTACGAGCAGTACTTC
few TRBJ2-7 TRBV9 TRBD1 CASSARTGELYF TGTGCCAGCAGCGCTCGAACAGGGGAGCTGTACTTC
- TRBJ2-1 TRBV2 - CASSEALRGRSSGLVSDEQFF TGTGCCAGCAGTGAAGCGCTTAGGGGGCGGTCTTCGGGACTAGTAAGCGATGAGCAGTTCTTC
- TRBJ1-2 TRBV10-3 TRBD1 CAIRRRDRVYGYTF TGTGCCATCAGGAGACGGGACAGAGTCTATGGCTACACCTTC
- TRBJ2-2 TRBV5-6 TRBD2 CASSLRGRATGELFF TGTGCCAGCAGCTTAAGAGGGAGGGCCACCGGGGAGCTGTTTTTT
once TRBJ2-5 TRBV7-7 TRBD2 CASGIWGGQETQYF TGTGCTAGCGGGATCTGGGGGGGGCAAGAGACCCAGTACTTC
once TRBJ2-7 TRBV5-4 TRBD2 CASSAASGGYEQYF TGTGCCAGCAGCGCTGCTAGCGGGGGGTACGAGCAGTACTTC
- TRBJ2-5 TRBV6-4 - CASSQKETQYF TGTGCCAGCAGTCAAAAAGAGACCCAGTACTTC
- TRBJ2-7 TRBV6-6 - CASRRQQEGSYEQYF TGTGCCAGCAGACGACAACAGGAGGGCTCCTACGAGCAGTACTTC
few TRBJ1-5 TRBV19 - CASSRHSNQPQHF TGTGCCAGTAGTAGACATAGCAATCAGCCCCAGCATTTT
- TRBJ1-1 TRBV27 - CASSLSRAGLREAFF TGTGCCAGCAGTTTATCGAGGGCCGGACTGCGTGAAGCTTTCTTT
- TRBJ2-1 TRBV9 TRBD2 CASSPRTSGGDNEQFF TGTGCCAGCAGCCCGAGGACTAGCGGGGGCGACAATGAGCAGTTCTTC
few TRBJ1-4 TRBV19 - CASGPRGEKLFF TGTGCCAGCGGGCCACGAGGGGAAAAACTGTTTTTT
- TRBJ1-5 TRBV6-1 TRBD1 CASSEKRQGQPQHF TGTGCCAGCAGTGAAAAGAGACAGGGTCAGCCCCAGCATTTT
once TRBJ2-7 TRBV7-9 TRBD1 CASSPNPGQKFNEQYF TGTGCCAGCAGCCCGAATCCGGGACAGAAATTCAACGAGCAGTACTTC
- TRBJ2-7 TRBV7-9 - CASSLESGEYEQYF TGTGCCAGCAGCTTAGAGTCCGGGGAGTACGAGCAGTACTTC
once TRBJ2-2 TRBV29-1 - CSVDVAANTGELFF TGCAGCGTTGATGTAGCGGCGAACACCGGGGAGCTGTTTTTT
- TRBJ1-1 TRBV5-8 - CASSFQGWVATEAFF TGTGCCAGCAGTTTTCAGGGTTGGGTGGCCACTGAAGCTTTCTTT
- TRBJ1-1 TRBV5-5 - CASSRLGGNTEAFF TGTGCCAGCAGTCGACTCGGGGGGAACACTGAAGCTTTCTTT
few TRBJ1-2 TRBV5-6 TRBD1 CASSLTGGDSHFYGYTF TGTGCCAGCAGCCTGACAGGGGGCGACTCTCACTTCTATGGCTACACCTTC
- TRBJ2-7 TRBV2 TRBD1 CATRGGRGGHEQYF TGTGCCACCCGAGGGGGCAGGGGTGGCCACGAGCAGTACTTC
- TRBJ2-7 TRBV7-6 TRBD1 CASSLGDSPYEQYF TGTGCCAGCAGCCTGGGGGACAGTCCCTACGAGCAGTACTTC
- TRBJ2-2 TRBV30 - CAWSGMYGELFF TGTGCCTGGAGCGGGATGTACGGGGAGCTGTTTTTT
- TRBJ1-2 TRBV10-1 - CARHRVKGYTF TGCGCCAGGCACAGGGTAAAGGGCTACACCTTC
- TRBJ1-3 TRBV4-2 TRBD1 CASSQGKQGADTIYF TGTGCCAGCAGCCAAGGGAAACAGGGGGCCGACACCATATATTTT
- TRBJ1-2 TRBV19 TRBD1 CASSSGQGKSNYGYTF TGTGCCAGTAGTTCGGGACAGGGGAAATCTAACTATGGCTACACCTTC
- TRBJ1-2 TRBV5-1 - CASRPEVYGYTFSF -
- TRBJ1-2 TRBV7-3 - CASSLGGAGTDYGYTF TGTGCCAGCAGCTTAGGGGGGGCAGGGACCGACTATGGCTACACCTTC
once TRBJ1-5 TRBV15 - CATSRDLNQPQHF TGTGCCACCAGCAGAGATCTTAATCAGCCCCAGCATTTT
- TRBJ1-1 TRBV2 TRBD1 CASSVPRQGLNTEAFF TGTGCCAGCAGTGTTCCGAGACAGGGGTTGAACACTGAAGCTTTCTTT
few TRBJ1-3 TRBV9 - CASSSAGAGNTIYF TGTGCCAGCAGCTCAGCGGGGGCTGGAAACACCATATATTTT
- TRBJ1-6 TRBV19 - CASSITGRATSPLHF TGTGCCAGTAGTATAACAGGGAGAGCGACCTCACCCCTCCACTTT
few TRBJ2-2 TRBV6-1 - CASSEQRGYTGELFF TGTGCCAGCAGTGAACAAAGGGGTTACACCGGGGAGCTGTTTTTT
- TRBJ1-1 TRBV2 - CASSEATQGTTEAFF TGTGCCAGCAGTGAAGCTACTCAGGGAACCACTGAAGCTTTCTTT